This is a list of T cell receptor beta chains from one sample in a study of blood T cell repertoires in COVID-19. The protocol was immunoSEQ multiplex PCR, while the TCRdb copy is restricted to in-frame clones and leaves out a portion. Of roughly 250,000 clones listed, 86% are singletons. The specimen sequenced was peripheral blood. Receptors originate from a woman aged 25 to 45 with COVID-19, enrolled during active disease. Both conserved end residues are part of each CDR3. D genes are given only for firm matches. Expanded clones are given a class, and other clones once, few, many or no size at all.

CDR3nt	CDR3aa	d_gene	v_gene	j_gene	abundance
TGTGCCAGCAGCTGGGACAGTAGCAATGAGCAGTTCTTC	CASSWDSSNEQFF	TRBD1	TRBV5-4	TRBJ2-1	.
TGTGCCAGCAGCTTAGGGTTTCTAGCGGGGGGCACGCAGTATTTT	CASSLGFLAGGTQYF	TRBD2	TRBV7-2	TRBJ2-3	once
TGTGCCAGCAGTTTAGGGGGCCCAACTAATGAAAAACTGTTTTTT	CASSLGGPTNEKLFF	.	TRBV28	TRBJ1-4	.
TGTGCCAGCAGCCGACAGGGGACTAACTATGGCTACACCTTC	CASSRQGTNYGYTF	TRBD1	TRBV5-5	TRBJ1-2	.
TGTGCCAGCAGTTTAGAAGCAGGGGGTTGGGATGGCTACACCTTC	CASSLEAGGWDGYTF	TRBD1	TRBV28	TRBJ1-2	.
TGTGCCAGCAGCTTAGGGTTCGGACAGGGGATCGCCGGGGAGCTGTTTTTT	CASSLGFGQGIAGELFF	TRBD1	TRBV7-6	TRBJ2-2	few
TGTGCCAGCACCGGGACAGGGGTGGATACGCAGTATTTT	CASTGTGVDTQYF	TRBD1	TRBV16	TRBJ2-3	.
TGTGCCAGCACCCGGGGCTCCTACGAGCAGTACTTC	CASTRGSYEQYF	.	TRBV12-3/TRBV12-4	TRBJ2-7	.
TGCGCCAGCAGGATTCTCGAGGAAGGCTACACCTTC	CASRILEEGYTF	.	TRBV5-1	TRBJ1-2	.
TGTGCCAGCAGCCCCGATAGAGCCTACGAGCAGTACTTC	CASSPDRAYEQYF	.	TRBV11-2	TRBJ2-7	.
TGCGCCAGCAGGGCTCAGGGCCTTAATGAAAAACTGTTTTTT	CASRAQGLNEKLFF	.	TRBV5-1	TRBJ1-4	.
TGTGCCAGCAGCGCCTGGACAGGGGCGATCACTGAAGCTTTCTTT	CASSAWTGAITEAFF	TRBD1	TRBV7-2	TRBJ1-1	once
TGTGCCACCAGCAGTCCCGACGAGGCTAATTCACCCCTCCACTTT	CATSSPDEANSPLHF	.	TRBV15	TRBJ1-6	.
TGTGCCAGCAGCGAACACTATGGGAGCACTGAAGCTTTCTTT	CASSEHYGSTEAFF	.	TRBV7-6	TRBJ1-1	.
TGTGCCAGCAGCGTGGGGGCCGAGACCCAGTACTTC	CASSVGAETQYF	.	TRBV9	TRBJ2-5	.
TGTGCCAGCAGCGGAGCCGGAAGGGGAGCTTTCTTT	CASSGAGRGAFF	.	TRBV7-9	TRBJ1-1	.
TGTGCCAGCAGATATTCCGGGGGTTCCTACAATGAGCAGTTCTTC	CASRYSGGSYNEQFF	.	TRBV27	TRBJ2-1	.
TGTGCCAGCAGCCCAAATAGACAGGCACCGGAATCTATCGAGCAGTACTTC	CASSPNRQAPESIEQYF	.	TRBV7-4	TRBJ2-7	.
TGTGCCAGCAGCCACCCGGGGGGCGGAGAAAAACTGTTTTTT	CASSHPGGGEKLFF	.	TRBV7-6	TRBJ1-4	.
TGTGCCAGCAGCGTAGGGATAGCGGATTCCTACGAGCAGTACTTC	CASSVGIADSYEQYF	.	TRBV9	TRBJ2-7	.
TGTGCCAGCAGCTTCACTAGCGGGGGGGCAGGAGATACGCAGTATTTT	CASSFTSGGAGDTQYF	TRBD2	TRBV11-3	TRBJ2-3	.
TGTGCCACCAGCAGAGATAGCGCATATACCTCCTACGAGCAGTACTTC	CATSRDSAYTSYEQYF	.	TRBV15	TRBJ2-7	.
TGTGCCAGCAGGGCGGGACAGGTTAATTACCTCCATCAGCCCCAGCATTTT	CASRAGQVNYLHQPQHF	TRBD1	TRBV28	TRBJ1-5	.
TGTGCCAGCAGCTTAGTTGGCAGGGGAGGCTACACCTTC	CASSLVGRGGYTF	.	TRBV7-2	TRBJ1-2	.
TGTGCCAGCAGTGAAGCCTCCATCAGGGGACAGCCCCAGCATTTT	CASSEASIRGQPQHF	.	TRBV6-1	TRBJ1-5	few
TGCGCCAGCAGCTTGCGGGGACATAGCACAGATACGCAGTATTTT	CASSLRGHSTDTQYF	.	TRBV5-1	TRBJ2-3	.
TGTGCCAGCAGTTACTCAGGCGGGGATGGGGCCGGGGAGCTGTTTTTT	CASSYSGGDGAGELFF	.	TRBV6-6	TRBJ2-2	.
TGTGCCAGCAGCTGGACAGGGCGATATGGCTACACCTTC	CASSWTGRYGYTF	TRBD1	TRBV3-1/TRBV3-2	TRBJ1-2	once
TGTGCCAGCAGCAGTCCCCAGGCAGGGGGAAGAGAAAAACTGTTTTTT	CASSSPQAGGREKLFF	TRBD1	TRBV28	TRBJ1-4	.
TGTGCCAGCAGCCAAACCGGGACAGGGTTTAATGAGCAGTTCTTC	CASSQTGTGFNEQFF	TRBD1	TRBV3-1/TRBV3-2	TRBJ2-1	.
TGTGCCAGCACCCTCGGGGGTTCTCAGGGATTGTTGTTT	CASTLGGSQGLLF	.	TRBV28	TRBJ1-5	.
TGTGCCAGAAACTGTATAGCGGGGGGGCGGTTCCTGTCCTACAATGAGCAGTTCTTC	CARNCIAGGRFLSYNEQFF	TRBD2	TRBV5-3	TRBJ2-1	.
TGTGCCAGCAGTTTAGATGTGGCGGGGGCCTCGCTTGACAATGAGCAGTTCTTC	CASSLDVAGASLDNEQFF	.	TRBV28	TRBJ2-1	.
TGTGCCAGCAGCTTACGGATTGGGGGGAGAGGCGAGCAGTACTTC	CASSLRIGGRGEQYF	.	TRBV7-8	TRBJ2-7	.
TGTGCCAGCAGTTACGGGGGGTTGTTTCCTGAAGCTTTCTTT	CASSYGGLFPEAFF	.	TRBV6-5	TRBJ1-1	.
TGCGCCAGCAGCCAAGTCACTAGCGGGGGGGCCCGAGAGACCCAGTACTTC	CASSQVTSGGARETQYF	TRBD2	TRBV4-1	TRBJ2-5	once
TGTGCCAGCAGCGACAATAACGTAAAACTGTTTTTT	CASSDNNVKLFF	.	TRBV2	TRBJ1-4	once
TGCGCCAGCAGCCGCGGAGCGGGGGGGGCCTGGGATGAGCAGTTCTTC	CASSRGAGGAWDEQFF	TRBD2	TRBV4-1	TRBJ2-1	.
TGCGCCAGCAGCTTGGATACAGGGGGCAATCAGCCCCAGCATTTT	CASSLDTGGNQPQHF	TRBD1	TRBV5-1	TRBJ1-5	.
TGTGCCAGCTCACCGAGGGACTATTTTTACAATGAGCAGTTCTTC	CASSPRDYFYNEQFF	TRBD2	TRBV18	TRBJ2-1	.
TGTGCCAGCAGTCCTACAGGGGGCCACTACGAGCAGTACTTC	CASSPTGGHYEQYF	TRBD1	TRBV28	TRBJ2-7	.
TGTGCCAGCAGTTACTCGGGAGACAAAGAGTCGGCTTTCTTT	CASSYSGDKESAFF	.	TRBV6-5	TRBJ1-1	.
TGTGCCAGCAGTCAAGCGCGGGGGTCTGCCTACGAGCAGTACTTC	CASSQARGSAYEQYF	TRBD2	TRBV6-1	TRBJ2-7	.
TGTGCCAGCAGTCTAACAGGGGGCGCCTACAATGAGCAGTTCTTC	CASSLTGGAYNEQFF	TRBD1	TRBV14	TRBJ2-1	.
TGTGCCAGCAGTTACTCCCAGGGGGCGCGCGGCTACACCTTC	CASSYSQGARGYTF	TRBD1	TRBV6-5	TRBJ1-2	.
TGCGCCAGCAGCTTGACGGACAGGGCCGGGGAGCTGTTTTTT	CASSLTDRAGELFF	TRBD1	TRBV5-1	TRBJ2-2	.
TGCGCCAGCAGGGGTCCGGGCGGGGAGCTGTTTTTT	CASRGPGGELFF	.	TRBV5-1	TRBJ2-2	.
TGTGCCAGCAGTTTGACAGGGACTAACTATGGCTACACCTTC	CASSLTGTNYGYTF	TRBD1	TRBV28	TRBJ1-2	.
TGTGCCAGCAGCTTTCTGTCCGGGTACGAGCAGTACTTC	CASSFLSGYEQYF	.	TRBV5-5	TRBJ2-7	.
TGTGCCAGCAGCATCGTTGGGGTGTGGGAGTGGGACACTGAAGCTTTCTTT	CASSIVGVWEWDTEAFF	.	TRBV21-1	TRBJ1-1	once
TGTGCCAGCAGCCAAGATAGGGACAGGGTTTCTGGAAACACCATATATTTT	CASSQDRDRVSGNTIYF	TRBD1	TRBV3-1/TRBV3-2	TRBJ1-3	.
TGTGCCAGCAACTCCGGGAGTTACAATGAGCAGTTCTTC	CASNSGSYNEQFF	.	TRBV6-5	TRBJ2-1	.
TGTGCCAGCAGTGAAATCCAGCGGGGGGGCGCTCTCTACGAGCAGTACTTC	CASSEIQRGGALYEQYF	TRBD2	TRBV6-1	TRBJ2-7	.